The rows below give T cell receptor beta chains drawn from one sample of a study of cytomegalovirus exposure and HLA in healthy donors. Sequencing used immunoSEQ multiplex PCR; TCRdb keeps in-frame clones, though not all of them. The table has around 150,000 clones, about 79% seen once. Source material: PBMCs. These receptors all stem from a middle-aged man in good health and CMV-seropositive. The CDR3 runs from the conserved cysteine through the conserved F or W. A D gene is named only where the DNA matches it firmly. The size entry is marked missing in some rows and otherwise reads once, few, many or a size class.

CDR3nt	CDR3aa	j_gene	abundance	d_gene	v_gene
TGTGCCAGCACCAACAGGGCGGGCAATCAGCCCCAGCATTTT	CASTNRAGNQPQHF	TRBJ1-5	NA	NA	TRBV2
TGTGCCAGCAGGACTCGAGGTCAGGCTTTCTTT	CASRTRGQAFF	TRBJ1-1	few	NA	TRBV6-1
TGTGCCAGCAGCCAAAGACTTCCGGGACAGGGGGCGGATGGCTACACCTTC	CASSQRLPGQGADGYTF	TRBJ1-2	NA	TRBD1	TRBV4-2
TGTGCCAGTAGTCTCACCGGGACTAGCGGGGGGCAGGATACGCAGTATTTT	CASSLTGTSGGQDTQYF	TRBJ2-3	once	TRBD2	TRBV19
TGTGCCAGCAGCGTAACAGGGGGTAGCAATCAGCCCCAGCATTTT	CASSVTGGSNQPQHF	TRBJ1-5	NA	TRBD1	TRBV7-6
TGTGCTAGTGGTTTGGTAGGCAGGGGAAGCTCCTACGAGCAGTACTTC	CASGLVGRGSSYEQYF	TRBJ2-7	NA	NA	TRBV12-5
TGTGCCAGCAGTTACGGTGGGACAGGGGCAGATACGCAGTATTTT	CASSYGGTGADTQYF	TRBJ2-3	NA	TRBD1	TRBV6-5
TGTGCCATCAGTGAGTCCCTAGCGGGGGGGCCTCGGGAGACCCAGTACTTC	CAISESLAGGPRETQYF	TRBJ2-5	NA	TRBD2	TRBV10-3
TGTGCCAGCAGCGACCGGGACAGGGGTGAGACCCAGTACTTC	CASSDRDRGETQYF	TRBJ2-5	NA	TRBD1	TRBV9
TGTGCCAGCAGTCCATCAGCCGGGAGCTCTGGGGCCAACGTCCTGACTTTC	CASSPSAGSSGANVLTF	TRBJ2-6	NA	NA	TRBV27
TGTGCCAGCAGCTTGGTCGGGTCCACCCAAGAGACCCAGTACTTC	CASSLVGSTQETQYF	TRBJ2-5	NA	NA	TRBV7-9
TGTGCCAGCTCACCATCAGGGTCAACCTACGAGCAGTACTTC	CASSPSGSTYEQYF	TRBJ2-7	once	NA	TRBV18
TGTGCCAGCAGTCCACCGGGACAGGGGGACAATCAGCCCCAGCATTTT	CASSPPGQGDNQPQHF	TRBJ1-5	NA	TRBD1	TRBV2
TGCGCCAGCAGTGAAGGAGGATGGGGTGGCACAGATACGCAGTATTTT	CASSEGGWGGTDTQYF	TRBJ2-3	once	NA	TRBV10-2
TGTGCCAGCAGCGAAGGGGGCGCAGGGGGCAATCAGCCCCAGCATTTT	CASSEGGAGGNQPQHF	TRBJ1-5	NA	TRBD1	TRBV9
TGTGCCAGCAGCGTTTACTGGAGCTCCTATAATTCACCCCTCCACTTT	CASSVYWSSYNSPLHF	TRBJ1-6	NA	NA	TRBV9
TGTGCCAGTAGTATGACGCGGGACAGATACACAGATACGCAGTATTTT	CASSMTRDRYTDTQYF	TRBJ2-3	NA	NA	TRBV19
TGTGCCAGCAGTTACTCGGGCAGCTATGGCTACACCTTC	CASSYSGSYGYTF	TRBJ1-2	few	NA	TRBV6-5
TGTGCCAGCAAATCCGGAGGCCAAGAGACCCAGTACTTC	CASKSGGQETQYF	TRBJ2-5	NA	NA	TRBV2
TGTGCCAGCAGCTCGTGGCCCCTCCTTGGAGGGAGGGCATCCTATGGCTACACCTTC	CASSSWPLLGGRASYGYTF	TRBJ1-2	once	NA	TRBV5-6
TGTGCCAGCAGTACTACCTTAGCGGGGGGGCAAAACGGGGAGCTGTTTTTT	CASSTTLAGGQNGELFF	TRBJ2-2	NA	TRBD2	TRBV5-4
TGTGCCAGCAGCTTACGCCTCCGGGGGATCGTCTGGGGTGTCGGTCAATTTACGAACACTGAAGCTTTCTTT	CASSLRLRGIVWGVGQFTNTEAFF	TRBJ1-1	NA	NA	TRBV13
TGTGCCAGCAGTTTCTGGCACCTTAATTCACCCCTCCACTTT	CASSFWHLNSPLHF	TRBJ1-6	NA	NA	TRBV27
TGTGCCAGCAGCGTCCCAAGGGACAGGGCCTCTGGAAACACCATATATTTT	CASSVPRDRASGNTIYF	TRBJ1-3	NA	TRBD1	TRBV9
TGTGCCAGCAGTTACTCGTATCGGGGAACCTTCTATGGCTACACCTTC	CASSYSYRGTFYGYTF	TRBJ1-2	NA	NA	TRBV6-5
TGTGCCAGCAGCTTAGGGTCAAGAGGGGGTCAGCCCCAGCATTTT	CASSLGSRGGQPQHF	TRBJ1-5	NA	NA	TRBV7-6